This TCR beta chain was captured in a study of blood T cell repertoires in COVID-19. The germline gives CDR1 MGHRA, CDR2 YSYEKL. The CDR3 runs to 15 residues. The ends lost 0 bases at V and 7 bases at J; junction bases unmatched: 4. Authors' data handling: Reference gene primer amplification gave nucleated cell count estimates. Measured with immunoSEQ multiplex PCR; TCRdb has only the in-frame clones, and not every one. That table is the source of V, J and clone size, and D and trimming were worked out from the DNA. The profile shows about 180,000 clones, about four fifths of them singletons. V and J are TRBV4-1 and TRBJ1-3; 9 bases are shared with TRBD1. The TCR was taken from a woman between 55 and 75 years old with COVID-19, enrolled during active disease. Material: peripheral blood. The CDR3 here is CASSQEGTGQNTIYF. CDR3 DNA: TGCGCCAGCAGCCAAGAGGGGACAGGGCAGAACACCATATATTTT.